Shown below are 20 T cell receptor beta chains from a single sample sequenced in a study of PD-1 blockade in classical Hodgkin lymphoma (dated by TCRdb to the early 2020s). Libraries came from the immunoSEQ multiplex PCR assay. Held by TCRdb, this immuneACCESS table contains in-frame sequences only and omits some clones. Under half of the omission traces to an unresolved V gene where checked; the cause of the rest is unknown. The sample has some 31,000 clones on record, under 75% of them singletons. The leading ten clones occupy over 12% of the sample. The time point tag for this specimen amounts to: cycle 2 day 1 (C2D1) of nivolumab. Every trial patient had relapsed following autologous stem cell transplantation, and prior brentuximab vedotin exposure was what differed among cohorts A, B and C. The sequencing used peripheral blood mononuclear cells (PBMCs), collected before the second cycle of nivolumab. Receptors were obtained from a human donor with classical Hodgkin lymphoma.

This clone was recorded only once. This chain joins TRBV19 and TRBJ1-2, with 8 bases that match TRBD1. This CDR3 is 15 amino acids long. Germline loops: CDR1 LNHDA, CDR2 SQIVND (reference sequence). V was clipped by 4 bases and J by 1 base; unmatched bases: 5. CDR3 nucleotide sequence: TGTGCCAGTAGTAGGGCAGGGGGCTTTAACTATGGCTACACCTTC. Translation gives CASSRAGGFNYGYTF.

As regards this clone: The same CDR3 is also encoded by other DNA sequences in this sample. CDR3 in amino acids: CSVGTGREKLFF. The CDR3 coding sequence is TGCAGCGTGGGCACAGGGCGCGAAAAACTGTTTTTT. This chain joins TRBV29-1 and TRBJ1-4; a possible D gene is TRBD1 (6 bases). CDR1 and CDR2 from the germline V gene are SQVTM and ANQGSEA. CDR3 size: 12 residues. V shed 6 bases and J shed 8 bases, with 13 bases lying between them.

This clone was detected only a few times. This chain connects TRBV7-6 to TRBJ2-5, with a possible D match to TRBD2 (7 bases). This CDR3 contains 16 residues. V lost 3 bases and J lost 4, with 18 bases in between. Germline values: CDR1 SGHVS, CDR2 FNYEAQ. CDR3 sequence reads: CASSFQGRGLGETQYF. CDR3 nucleotides: TGTGCCAGCAGCTTTCAAGGGAGGGGGTTGGGAGAGACCCAGTACTTC.

The chain combines TRBV27 with TRBJ2-3, with 8 bases fitting TRBD2. Unmatched junction bases numbered 12, after V lost 8 bases and J lost 2 bases. The CDR3 extends over 16 amino acids. CDR1 MNHEY and CDR2 SMNVEV come from the germline V gene (reference sequence). The CDR3 here is CASLQVGGGFTDTQYF. The CDR3 bases are TGTGCCAGCCTCCAAGTCGGCGGGGGGTTCACAGATACGCAGTATTTT.

This clone showed up just a few times. The V call is TRBV14, the J call TRBJ2-7, with D perhaps matching TRBD1 (5 bases). In germline, CDR1 is SGHDN, CDR2 FVKESK. V lost 0 bases, J lost 4 bases, and 16 bases lay in between. The CDR3 runs to 16 residues. The chain's CDR3 is CASSQDRRGGTYEQYF. CDR3 sequence (DNA): TGTGCCAGCAGCCAAGACCGAAGGGGCGGAACTTACGAGCAGTACTTC.

The J gene is TRBJ1-4, the V gene TRBV5-8; 10 nucleotides line up with TRBD1. V gave up 4 bases and J gave up 7 bases; unmatched junction bases: 10. The length of the CDR3 is 16 residues. Germline loops: CDR1 SGHTS, CDR2 YDEGEE. The CDR3 sequence: CASSRGQGMRGEKLFF. As DNA, the CDR3 is TGTGCCAGCAGCCGGGGACAGGGGATGAGGGGTGAAAAACTGTTTTTT.

This clone occurred once. The chain uses TRBV5-6 and TRBJ2-2; 10 nucleotides line up with TRBD2. The CDR3 runs to 18 residues. The germline V gene encodes CDR1 SGHDT and CDR2 YYEEEE. The trim removed 4 bases at V and 2 bases at J, leaving 11 bases unmatched. The DNA of the CDR3 is TGTGCCAGCAGCGGCGAGATTCTAGCGGGGGCAAACACCGGGGAGCTGTTTTTT. Translated, it gives CASSGEILAGANTGELFF.

V gene TRBV28 combines with J gene TRBJ2-3; 8 bases match TRBD1. Germline V gene lookup returns CDR1 MDHEN and CDR2 SYDVKM. After removal of 5 bases from V and 3 bases from J, the junction contained 10 bases not matched to a gene. The length of the CDR3 is 16 residues. The CDR3 DNA is TGTGCCAGCAGTGAAACCGGGACAGGTGGGACAGATACGCAGTATTTT. It yields the protein CASSETGTGGTDTQYF.

This chain links TRBV5-6 with TRBJ2-6; D is undetermined. The V gene lost 0 bases and the J gene lost 1 base, with 5 bases spanning the gap. The germline V gene encodes CDR1 SGHDT and CDR2 YYEEEE. CDR3 size: 15 residues. The CDR3 loop is CASSLGISGANVLTF. The CDR3 region has the DNA TGTGCCAGCAGCTTGGGGATATCTGGGGCCAACGTCCTGACTTTC.

The sample holds a few counts of this clone. The V gene is TRBV7-9, the J gene TRBJ2-3, with D possibly TRBD1 on 5 matching bases. Between the trimmed V and J ends, which lost 7 bases and 5 bases, there was a span of 13 bases. The CDR3 consists of 13 residues. Germline V gene sequence: CDR1 SEHNR, CDR2 FQNEAQ (reference sequence). The CDR3 protein is CASIPKGRDTQYF. The CDR3 nucleotides are TGTGCCAGCATACCAAAGGGGCGAGATACGCAGTATTTT.

The chain is built from TRBV6-5 and TRBJ2-2; 7 bases fit TRBD1. Germline values: CDR1 MNHEY, CDR2 SVGAGI. After removal of 6 bases from V and 5 bases from J, the junction contained 6 bases not matched to a gene. The CDR3 length is 14 residues. The CDR3 DNA is TGTGCCAGCAGGGCCGGGACAGTTACCGGGGAGCTGTTTTTT. This encodes CASRAGTVTGELFF.

This clone was observed a handful of times. The chain uses TRBV30 and TRBJ2-3; 7 positions agree with TRBD1. The J segment lost 7 bases and the V segment lost 7 bases, leaving 14 bases of the junction unmatched. Germline lookup yields CDR1 GTSNPN and CDR2 SVGIG (reference sequence). The CDR3 contains 14 residues. The CDR3 spells CASSPWDRQNTQYF. The CDR3 DNA reads TGTGCCTCTTCACCCTGGGACAGACAGAATACGCAGTATTTT.

This clone was seen just once. This rearrangement joins TRBV2 to TRBJ1-5; tentative D call: TRBD1 (5 bases). V was shortened by 10 bases and J by 0 bases, with 16 bases between the two germline ends. The length of the CDR3 is 15 residues. Germline V lookup: CDR1 SNHLY, CDR2 FYNNEI. In nucleotides, the CDR3 is TGTGCCACCCGACGGGGGATTAATAGCAATCAGCCCCAGCATTTT. Its translation: CATRRGINSNQPQHF.

Relative to its sample, this clone is medium-sized. The J gene is TRBJ1-5, the V gene TRBV19; no firm D call. Trimming left V 3 bases short and J 0 bases short, with 6 bases between. The CDR3 consists of 14 residues. Germline V gene lookup returns CDR1 LNHDA and CDR2 SQIVND (reference sequence). This CDR3 reads CASSMDYSNQPQHF. CDR3 DNA: TGTGCCAGTAGTATGGATTATAGCAATCAGCCCCAGCATTTT.

V gene TRBV4-2 combines with J gene TRBJ2-1, with TRBD2 identical over 7 bases. Germline CDR1 reads LGHNA; CDR2 reads YNFKEQ. The V and J ends lost 3 bases and 3 bases, in that order; junction bases with no gene match: 2. There are 14 residues in the CDR3. DNA of the CDR3: TGTGCCAGCAGCCAGGGGGGGGACTACAATGAGCAGTTCTTC. Amino acid sequence: CASSQGGDYNEQFF.

The chain joins TRBV9 to TRBJ2-1, with 7 positions matching TRBD2. The V and J ends lost 3 bases and 7 bases, in that order; junction bases with no gene match: 13. In germline, CDR1 is SGDLS, CDR2 YYNGEE. The CDR3 spans 16 residues. DNA for the CDR3: TGTGCCAGCAGCGACATTTCTAGCGGTGGGTGGAATGAGCAGTTCTTC. Amino acids: CASSDISSGGWNEQFF.

The sample holds a few counts of this clone. The V and J genes are TRBV5-4 and TRBJ2-3; D is possibly TRBD2 (7 bases). V gave up 5 bases and J gave up 6 bases, with 16 bases separating them. Per germline, CDR1 SGHNT and CDR2 YYREEE (reference sequence). The CDR3 extends over 14 amino acids. CDR3 DNA sequence: TGTGCCAGCAGGGGGGGGGCCATGACCGATACGCAGTATTTT. It is translated as CASRGGAMTDTQYF. Full variable domain (rest looked up from reference TRBV5-4 and TRBJ2-3): ETGVTQSPTHLIKTRGQQVTLRCSSQSGHNTVSWYQQALGQGPQFIFQYYREEENGRGNFPPRFSGLQFPNYSSELNVNALELDDSALYLCASRGGAMTDTQYFGPGTRLTVL.

The DNA for the CDR3 is TGTGCCAGCAGTAACCGGGACAACGGGGGCACCGGGGAGCTGTTTTTT. It specifies CASSNRDNGGTGELFF. The chain recombines TRBV5-4 with TRBJ2-2, with D perhaps TRBD1 or TRBD2 (6 bases each). The CDR3 extends over 16 amino acids. From germline, CDR1 is SGHNT and CDR2 YYREEE (reference sequence). Deletions cut 5 bases from V and 4 bases from J, with 18 bases between. The complete variable domain, with remaining parts taken from reference TRBV5-4 and TRBJ2-2, reads ETGVTQSPTHLIKTRGQQVTLRCSSQSGHNTVSWYQQALGQGPQFIFQYYREEENGRGNFPPRFSGLQFPNYSSELNVNALELDDSALYLCASSNRDNGGTGELFFGEGSRLTVL.

The gene calls are TRBV4-3 and TRBJ1-2; 7 nucleotides match TRBD1. CDR1 and CDR2 (germline): LGHNA, YSLEER. V trimming: 2 bases; J trimming: 8 bases; junction bases outside the gene matches: 8. The CDR3 runs 14 residues. As DNA, the CDR3 is TGCGCCAGCAGCCAAATGACAGGGCTCGGAGGCTACACCTTC. This encodes CASSQMTGLGGYTF.

The chain joins TRBV2 to TRBJ1-5; D may be TRBD1 (5 bases). V gave up 3 bases and J gave up 2 bases, with 8 bases separating them. CDR1 and CDR2 from the germline V gene are SNHLY and FYNNEI. This CDR3 has 14 amino acids. This CDR3 reads CASSEGGGNQPQHF. DNA of the CDR3: TGTGCCAGCAGTGAGGGGGGGGGCAATCAGCCCCAGCATTTT.